What follows are 20 T cell receptor beta chains derived from one specimen sequenced in a study of early T cells in non-severe SARS-CoV-2 infection. TCRdb re-derived calls from the 5' RACE reads in MiXCR, one entry per CDR3 protein. The table has about 18,000 distinct CDR3 sequences, around 6.1% seen once. The sample taken for sequencing was whole blood. The source is an adult who was a healthcare worker with PCR-confirmed SARS-CoV-2 infection or an uninfected control (not recorded which).

This clonotype was detected ten times or more. This chain uses TRBV18 with TRBJ1-5, with D maybe TRBD1 (6 bases). This CDR3 has 16 amino acids. Germline values: CDR1 KGHSH, CDR2 LQKENI. V was shortened by 6 bases and J by 5 bases, with 20 bases between the two germline ends. CDR3 region: CASSPEVAGDDQPQHF. CDR3 DNA: TGTGCCAGCTCCCCTGAAGTAGCAGGGGATGATCAGCCCCAGCATTTT.

Ten or more counts support this clonotype. The rearrangement joins TRBV4-1 to TRBJ1-2; D is perhaps TRBD1 (6 bases). Per the germline V gene, CDR1 is MGHRA and CDR2 is YSYEKL. The CDR3 has 15 amino acids. V was trimmed by 0 bases and J by 7 bases, leaving 15 bases between them. CDR3 DNA sequence: TGCGCCAGCAGCCAAGATATCGGGGGGCCGCGTGGCTACACCTTC. Protein sequence: CASSQDIGGPRGYTF.

This clonotype was counted at least ten times. The CDR3 protein is CASSESGTGTEAFF. CDR3 bases: TGTGCCAGCAGTGAATCGGGGACAGGGACTGAAGCTTTCTTT. The chain couples TRBV6-1 to TRBJ1-1, with 9 bases that match TRBD1. The CDR3 sequence is 14 residues long. With 2 bases clipped from V and 5 bases from J, the junction kept 3 bases outside the gene matches. From germline, CDR1 is MNHNS and CDR2 SASEGT.

This clonotype occurred a few times. The CDR3 here is CASSLHPATGTGDTQYF. In DNA form, the CDR3 reads TGTGCCAGCAGCTTGCACCCCGCGACGGGAACCGGTGATACGCAGTATTTT. This chain joins TRBV7-2 and TRBJ2-3; maybe TRBD2 (5 bases). CDR1 and CDR2 (germline): SGHTA, FQGNSA. This CDR3 is 17 amino acids long. The ends were cut back, 3 bases at V and 6 bases at J, with 22 bases in the middle.

There are many counts of this clonotype. This chain uses TRBV19 with TRBJ2-7; D remains ambiguous. V lost 8 bases, J lost 4 bases, and 9 bases lay in between. The CDR3 runs 11 residues. CDR1 and CDR2 from the germline V gene are LNHDA and SQIVND (reference sequence). CDR3 DNA: TGTGCCAGTTGGGCAGTTTACGAGCAGTACTTC. It codes for CASWAVYEQYF.

This clonotype has ten or more counts. The V and J genes are TRBV6-5 and TRBJ2-1; D remains ambiguous. The V gene lost 6 bases and the J gene lost 3 bases, with 15 bases spanning the gap. The CDR3 extends over 15 amino acids. CDR1 MNHEY and CDR2 SVGAGI come from the germline V gene. The CDR3 spells CASRASGLSYNEQFF. In nucleotides, the CDR3 is TGTGCCAGCAGGGCCTCTGGGTTAAGCTACAATGAGCAGTTCTTC.

This clonotype was observed many times. The chain links TRBV18 to TRBJ2-1; tentatively, D is TRBD1 (5 bases). The CDR3 spans 15 residues. Trimming shortened V by 4 bases and J by 9 bases, and 19 bases separated the two germline ends. Germline lookup yields CDR1 KGHSH and CDR2 LQKENI. CDR3 region: CASSLSGSVDSEQFF. CDR3 in DNA: TGTGCCAGCTCACTTTCAGGGTCCGTCGACAGTGAGCAGTTCTTC.

This clonotype was seen ten or more times. The rearrangement links TRBV5-1 to TRBJ2-1; D gene uncertain. The CDR3 runs to 14 residues. In germline, CDR1 is SGHRS, CDR2 YFSETQ. V was cut by 0 bases and J by 3 bases, with 7 bases left in between. The DNA for the CDR3 is TGCGCCAGCAGCTTGGGAGAATACTACAATGAGCAGTTCTTC. It specifies CASSLGEYYNEQFF.

In its sample, this clonotype was seen many times. The chain combines TRBV19 with TRBJ1-2, with D perhaps TRBD1 (5 bases). CDR1 is LNHDA and CDR2 is SQIVND in the germline V gene (reference sequence). This CDR3 region has 16 residues. With 0 bases removed from V and 5 bases from J, the gap between germline ends came to 16 bases. CDR3 region: CASSIDTGRTIYGYTF. The CDR3 nucleotides read TGTGCCAGTAGTATAGATACGGGACGGACGATATATGGCTACACCTTC.

This clonotype has at least ten counts. V usage is TRBV7-9 and J usage is TRBJ2-7; 10 nucleotides align to TRBD2. Germline assignment: CDR1 SEHNR and CDR2 FQNEAQ (reference sequence). This CDR3 comprises 19 residues. Trimming removed 0 bases from V and 0 bases from J; junction bases left unmatched: 11. This chain's CDR3 is CASSLALSSGSPASYEQYF. CDR3 bases: TGTGCCAGCAGCTTAGCGCTATCTAGCGGGAGTCCCGCCTCCTACGAGCAGTACTTC.

This clonotype was found many times. The chain couples TRBV6-5 to TRBJ2-7; D not resolved. Trimming cost V 4 bases and J 0 bases, with 10 bases left between them. Germline CDR1 is MNHEY and CDR2 is SVGAGI. This CDR3 has 14 amino acids. CDR3 in amino acids: CASSSGPRSYEQYF. CDR3 coding DNA: TGTGCCAGCAGTTCCGGGCCCCGCTCCTACGAGCAGTACTTC.

This clonotype was found many times. The genes are TRBV6-6 and TRBJ2-7; D is ambiguous. V gave up 0 bases and J gave up 3 bases, with 9 bases separating them. The germline V gene encodes CDR1 MNHNY and CDR2 SVGAGI (reference sequence). There are 14 residues in the CDR3. CDR3 in amino acids: CASSYSGTDYEQYF. For the CDR3, the DNA is TGTGCCAGCAGTTACTCCGGAACAGACTACGAGCAGTACTTC.

This clonotype was detected many times. The V call is TRBV11-2, the J call TRBJ1-1; D ambiguous. The CDR3 totals 13 residues. The V gene lost 0 bases and the J gene lost 2 bases, with 4 bases spanning the gap. Germline V gene lookup returns CDR1 SGHAT and CDR2 FQNNGV. The DNA of the CDR3 is TGTGCCAGCAGCTTAGATTTAAACACTGAAGCTTTCTTT. It specifies CASSLDLNTEAFF.

The chain is built from TRBV6-6 and TRBJ2-5, with TRBD2 matching 8 bases. In germline, CDR1 is MNHNY, CDR2 SVGAGI (reference sequence). J lost 5 bases, V lost 6 bases, and 14 bases had no gene match. The length of the CDR3 is 16 residues. CDR3 in DNA: TGTGCCAGCAGACCCGCATCCGGGACTAGTCTGGAGACCCAGTACTTC. It is translated as CASRPASGTSLETQYF.

This clonotype came up many times. CDR3 region: CASSDPKRGAGTEAFF. In DNA, the CDR3 is TGTGCCAGCAGTGACCCTAAAAGGGGTGCTGGCACTGAAGCTTTCTTT. The genes are TRBV25-1 and TRBJ1-1; weak D call: TRBD1 (5 bases). CDR1 is MGHDK, CDR2 SYGVNS, per germline. Trimming cost V 3 bases and J 4 bases, with 18 bases left between them. CDR3 length: 16 amino acids.

Judged by abundance, this clonotype is medium-sized. This chain connects TRBV18 to TRBJ2-7; the D gene is possibly TRBD1 (5 bases). Per the germline V gene, CDR1 is KGHSH and CDR2 is LQKENI. Trimming removed 3 bases at V and 7 bases at J, with 19 bases between. CDR3 length equals 15 residues. The CDR3 bases are TGTGCCAGCTCACCGACAATCACAGGCCTGGGGGAGCAGTACTTC. Its translation is CASSPTITGLGEQYF. Together with reference TRBV18 and TRBJ2-7, the CDR3 gives the full variable domain: NAGVMQNPRHLVRRRGQEARLRCSPMKGHSHVYWYRQLPEEGLKFMVYLQKENIIDESGMPKERFSAEFPKEGPSILRIQQVVRGDSAAYFCASSPTITGLGEQYFGPGTRLTVT.

This clonotype was seen repeatedly, ten times or more. The gene calls are TRBV30 and TRBJ1-5, with D uncertain. Germline CDR1 GTSNPN, CDR2 SVGIG (reference sequence). The length of the CDR3 is 15 residues. The germline V and J ends were trimmed by 0 bases and 6 bases, with 15 bases remaining between them. The CDR3 loop is CAWSVRGPELQPQHF. Here the CDR3 DNA reads TGTGCCTGGAGTGTACGCGGACCGGAGCTTCAGCCCCAGCATTTT.

This clonotype showed up many times. This chain uses TRBV29-1 with TRBJ1-1, with D possibly matching TRBD1 (5 bases). This CDR3 contains 13 residues. The V and J ends lost 2 bases and 0 bases respectively, with 7 bases between them. Germline V CDR1 and CDR2: SQVTM, ANQGSEA. The CDR3 reads CSVERGMNTEAFF. The DNA for the CDR3 is TGCAGCGTTGAAAGGGGAATGAACACTGAAGCTTTCTTT.

This clonotype was seen many times. This chain joins TRBV7-2 and TRBJ2-7; D might be TRBD1 (5 bases). The CDR3 length is 15 residues. Trimming stripped 1 base from V and 2 bases from J, with 12 bases between. Germline V gene data show CDR1 as SGHTA and CDR2 as FQGNSA. CDR3 coding DNA: TGTGCCAGCAGCTTAGTGGGGAAGGGGACCTACGAGCAGTACTTC. Its protein product is CASSLVGKGTYEQYF.

This clonotype occurred many times. The chain has TRBV5-5 and TRBJ2-5; no reliable D call. Trimming pared 4 bases from V and 2 bases from J, leaving 21 bases between. Germline loops: CDR1 SGHKS, CDR2 YYEKEE (reference sequence). The CDR3 length is 17 residues. CDR3 in amino acids: CASSDPYWTVGQETQYF. The CDR3 coding sequence is TGTGCCAGCAGCGACCCCTACTGGACGGTGGGGCAAGAGACCCAGTACTTC.